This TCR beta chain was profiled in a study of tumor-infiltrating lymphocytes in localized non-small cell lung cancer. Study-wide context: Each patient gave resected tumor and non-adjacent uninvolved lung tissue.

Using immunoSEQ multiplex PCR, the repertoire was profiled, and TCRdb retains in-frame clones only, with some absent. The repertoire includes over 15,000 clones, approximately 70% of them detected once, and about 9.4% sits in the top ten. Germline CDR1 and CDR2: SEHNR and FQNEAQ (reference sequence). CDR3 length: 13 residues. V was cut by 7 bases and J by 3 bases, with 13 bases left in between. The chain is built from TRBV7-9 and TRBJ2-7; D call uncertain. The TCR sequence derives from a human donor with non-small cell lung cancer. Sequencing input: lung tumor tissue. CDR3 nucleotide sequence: TGTGCCAGCACCAAAAGAGGATTCTACGAGCAGTACTTC. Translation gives CASTKRGFYEQYF.